Presented here are 26 T cell receptor beta chains from one specimen sequenced in a study of T cell responses to AZD1222 COVID-19 vaccine. Profiled with immunoSEQ multiplex PCR; TCRdb holds only in-frame clones, not every one. The sample consists of about 60,000 clones, about 80% of them appearing once. Material: peripheral blood, obtained 28 days after the second AZD1222 dose. Every receptor here comes from an adult who received the AZD1222 COVID-19 vaccine.

V and J are TRBV7-2 and TRBJ2-7; a possible D gene is TRBD2 (5 bases). This CDR3 spans 15 amino acids. The germline gives CDR1 SGHTA, CDR2 FQGNSA. Between the trimmed V and J ends, which lost 7 bases and 0 bases, there was a span of 16 bases. CDR3: CASTLGGYSSYEQYF. In nucleotides, the CDR3 is TGTGCCAGCACCCTCGGCGGGTACAGCTCCTACGAGCAGTACTTC.

The chain is built from TRBV2 and TRBJ1-5; D is ambiguous. CDR1 is SNHLY, CDR2 FYNNEI, per germline. V lost 6 bases and J 2 bases, leaving 11 bases between the germline ends. The CDR3 has 14 residues. CDR3 protein: CASSLGRRNQPQHF. The CDR3 nucleotides read TGTGCCAGCAGCCTCGGACGGCGCAATCAGCCCCAGCATTTT.

This clone was seen a few times. The chain is built from TRBV2 and TRBJ2-1; no firm D call. The germline V and J ends were trimmed by 8 bases and 6 bases, with 14 bases remaining between them. CDR1 and CDR2 from the germline V gene are SNHLY and FYNNEI. The CDR3 contains 13 residues. In DNA, the CDR3 is TGTGCCAGCGGTGGGGTTGGGGTCAATGAGCAGTTCTTC. This gives the protein CASGGVGVNEQFF.

The chain recombines TRBV2 with TRBJ2-2; D might be TRBD1 (6 bases). Germline-derived CDR1 and CDR2 are SNHLY and FYNNEI. The CDR3 runs to 15 residues. Deletions cut 0 bases from V and 3 bases from J, with 8 bases between. The CDR3 DNA follows: TGTGCCAGCAGTGAAGCAACAGGGTACACCGGGGAGCTGTTTTTT. It is translated as CASSEATGYTGELFF.

The count of this clone is one. The chain is built from TRBV9 and TRBJ2-1, with 13 bases aligning to TRBD2. Germline assignment: CDR1 SGDLS and CDR2 YYNGEE. The CDR3 spans 17 residues. Germline trimming cut 0 bases from V and 3 bases from J; bases unmatched to any gene: 3. In nucleotides, the CDR3 is TGTGCCAGCAGCGTAGAGGGACTAGCGGGGAACTACAATGAGCAGTTCTTC. Translating gives CASSVEGLAGNYNEQFF.

This clone was counted a few times. The chain couples TRBV5-5 to TRBJ1-1; no definite D call. The V gene's germline CDR1 is SGHKS and CDR2 YYEKEE (reference sequence). The CDR3 consists of 13 residues. V lost 3 bases and J 5 bases, leaving 11 bases between the germline ends. In DNA, the CDR3 is TGTGCCAGCAGCTCCTCCGGGATTACTGAAGCTTTCTTT. It is translated as CASSSSGITEAFF.

The J gene is TRBJ2-5, the V gene TRBV11-2, with TRBD2 as a possible D gene (5 bases). V lost 3 bases and J lost 5, with 16 bases in between. CDR3 length: 15 residues. Looked up from germline, CDR1 is SGHAT and CDR2 is FQNNGV. This CDR3 is CASSLEPASWETQYF. The CDR3 DNA sequence: TGTGCCAGCAGCTTGGAGCCCGCTAGCTGGGAGACCCAGTACTTC.

This clone was counted between two and nine times. The genes are TRBV7-9 and TRBJ2-1; 11 nucleotides align to TRBD2. J lost 8 bases, V lost 3 bases, and 6 bases had no gene match. The CDR3 runs 15 residues. CDR1 is SEHNR, CDR2 FQNEAQ, per germline (reference sequence). This CDR3 is CASSLALAGGHEQFF. As DNA, the CDR3 is TGTGCCAGCAGCTTGGCTCTAGCGGGGGGTCATGAGCAGTTCTTC.

The chain couples TRBV24-1 to TRBJ1-2; 7 nucleotides align to TRBD1. The V segment lost 7 bases and the J segment 6 bases; nucleotides outside the gene matches: 7. The V gene's germline CDR1 is KGHDR and CDR2 SFDVKD. This CDR3 is 13 amino acids long. In DNA form, the CDR3 reads TGTGCCACCAGCCTCAGGGGGTGGGATGGCTACACCTTC. Translation: CATSLRGWDGYTF.

The V gene is TRBV27, the J gene TRBJ2-4; 8 nucleotides line up with TRBD2. This CDR3 is built from 15 residues. The germline V gene has CDR1 MNHEY and CDR2 SMNVEV (reference sequence). V gave up 7 bases and J gave up 3 bases; unmatched junction bases: 8. The CDR3 coding sequence is TGTGCCAGCACACCCACCCGGGGGGGCAAAAACATTCAGTACTTC. As protein: CASTPTRGGKNIQYF.

CDR3 protein: CASSLFSEAFF. The CDR3 DNA reads TGTGCCAGCAGCTTATTTTCTGAAGCTTTCTTT. The chain joins TRBV7-2 to TRBJ1-1, with D unclear. Trimming removed 2 bases from V and 6 bases from J, with 4 bases in between. The CDR3 length is 11 residues. CDR1 is SGHTA, CDR2 FQGNSA, per germline.

The chain carries TRBV15 and TRBJ2-7; a weak D match, TRBD1 (7 bases). Germline CDR1 reads LNHNV; CDR2 reads YYDKDF (reference sequence). The V end lost 0 bases, the J end lost 0 bases, and 15 bases lay between the germline ends. This CDR3 region has 17 residues. CDR3 sequence (DNA): TGTGCCACCAGCAGAGAGCGGGACAGTCAGAGCTCCTACGAGCAGTACTTC. It yields the protein CATSRERDSQSSYEQYF.

Concerning this clone: Other DNA sequences in the same sample also yield this CDR3. V usage is TRBV7-9 and J usage is TRBJ1-5; no definite D call. V lost 1 base and J 5 bases, leaving 6 bases between the germline ends. The CDR3 length is 13 residues. The V gene's germline CDR1 is SEHNR and CDR2 FQNEAQ (reference sequence). As DNA, the CDR3 is TGTGCCAGCAGCTTAGGGGGTCATCAGCCCCAGCATTTT. This gives the protein CASSLGGHQPQHF.

By sample fraction, this clone is medium-sized. CDR3 coding DNA: TGTGCCAGCAGCTTACAAAGCCAGCCCACAGATACGCAGTATTTT. Encoded protein: CASSLQSQPTDTQYF. The chain joins TRBV7-2 to TRBJ2-3; no clear D gene. Germline V lookup: CDR1 SGHTA, CDR2 FQGNSA. The CDR3 has 15 residues. V shed 2 bases and J shed 2 bases, with 11 bases lying between them.

The V and J genes are TRBV11-2 and TRBJ1-1; TRBD1 aligns across 10 bases. V shed 5 bases and J 6 bases; nucleotides not matched to a gene: 6. CDR1 and CDR2 (germline): SGHAT, FQNNGV. The CDR3 has 14 residues. The CDR3, as DNA: TGTGCCAGCAGCCCGGGACAGGGGCTCGCTGAAGCTTTCTTT. The encoded protein is CASSPGQGLAEAFF.

The chain recombines TRBV9 with TRBJ2-7; D is uncertain. V gave up 1 base and J gave up 1 base, with 18 bases separating them. The CDR3 runs to 17 residues. Germline CDR1 reads SGDLS; CDR2 reads YYNGEE. The CDR3 bases are TGTGCCAGCAGCGTAAGGAGCGCAGGCAACATTTCCTACGAGCAGTACTTC. The encoded protein is CASSVRSAGNISYEQYF.

The chain carries TRBV28 and TRBJ1-5; no definite D call. This CDR3 comprises 16 residues. Between the trimmed V and J ends, which lost 6 bases and 5 bases, there was a span of 20 bases. The germline CDR1 and CDR2 sequences are MDHEN and SYDVKM. The CDR3 coding sequence is TGTGCCAGCAGCGCCGGCAGTGTCAGTAGATATCAGCCCCAGCATTTT. It translates to CASSAGSVSRYQPQHF.

In this sample, this clone turned up once. V is TRBV5-1 and J is TRBJ1-2; tentatively, D is TRBD1 (5 bases). CDR1 is SGHRS and CDR2 is YFSETQ in the germline V gene. Trimming took off 4 bases at V and 0 bases at J, with 19 bases between the two ends. This CDR3 region has 17 residues. The CDR3 nucleotides are TGCGCCAGCAGCCCACGACCCTCAGGGTTAGCTAACTATGGCTACACCTTC. Its translation: CASSPRPSGLANYGYTF. Using reference TRBV5-1 and TRBJ1-2 for the parts outside the CDR3, the full variable domain is KAGVTQTPRYLIKTRGQQVTLSCSPISGHRSVSWYQQTPGQGLQFLFEYFSETQRNKGNFPGRFSGRQFSNSRSEMNVSTLELGDSALYLCASSPRPSGLANYGYTFGSGTRLTVV.

CDR3 loop: CASSFNRAEQPQHF. Here the CDR3 DNA reads TGTGCCAGCAGCTTTAACAGGGCTGAGCAGCCCCAGCATTTT. The gene calls are TRBV7-2 and TRBJ1-5, with D perhaps matching TRBD1 (6 bases). Germline-derived CDR1 and CDR2 are SGHTA and FQGNSA. With 3 bases removed from V and 7 bases from J, the gap between germline ends came to 13 bases. The CDR3 covers 14 residues.

In this sample, this clone turned up a few times. The V gene is TRBV6-5, the J gene TRBJ2-7; TRBD2 matches 9 bases. CDR3 length: 15 amino acids. Trimming took 0 bases from V and 2 from J; bases not matched to a gene: 2. Germline assignment: CDR1 MNHEY and CDR2 SVGAGI. In nucleotides, the CDR3 is TGTGCCAGCAGTTACTCGCGGGGGGGGACCTACGAGCAGTACTTC. It is translated as CASSYSRGGTYEQYF.

J is TRBJ1-5 and V is TRBV30, with D perhaps TRBD1 (6 bases). The V gene's germline CDR1 is GTSNPN and CDR2 SVGIG (reference sequence). Trimming removed 1 base from V and 7 bases from J, with 14 bases in between. This CDR3 region has 14 residues. The CDR3 loop is CAWSAGGRGQPQHF. For the CDR3, the DNA is TGTGCCTGGAGTGCCGGGGGAAGGGGGCAGCCCCAGCATTTT. The full variable domain, rest sourced from reference TRBV30 and TRBJ1-5, is SQTIHQWPATLVQPVGSPLSLECTVEGTSNPNLYWYRQAAGRGLQLLFYSVGIGQISSEVPQNLSASRPQDRQFILSSKKLLLSDSGFYLCAWSAGGRGQPQHFGDGTRLSIL.

This clone has more than one count but fewer than ten. The chain couples TRBV7-7 to TRBJ2-2, with 8 bases identical to TRBD2. The junction had 7 bases not matched to a gene; V was cut back by 5 bases and J by 5 bases. Germline CDR1 is SSHAT and CDR2 is FNYEAQ (reference sequence). The CDR3 totals 15 residues. Written as DNA, the CDR3 is TGTGCCAGCAGCCCCGGGACTAGGATTACCGGGGAGCTGTTTTTT. Translated: CASSPGTRITGELFF.

The genes are TRBV7-2 and TRBJ2-3, with 12 bases aligning to TRBD2. From germline, CDR1 is SGHTA and CDR2 FQGNSA. V shed 1 base and J 4 bases; nucleotides not matched to a gene: 3. CDR3 length equals 16 residues. The CDR3 here is CASSLGASGGADTQYF. CDR3 coding DNA: TGTGCCAGCAGCTTAGGGGCTAGCGGGGGGGCAGATACGCAGTATTTT. Using reference TRBV7-2 and TRBJ2-3 for the parts outside the CDR3, the full variable domain is GAGVSQSPSNKVTEKGKDVELRCDPISGHTALYWYRQSLGQGLEFLIYFQGNSAPDKSGLPSDRFSAERTGGSVSTLTIQRTQQEDSAVYLCASSLGASGGADTQYFGPGTRLTVL.

The rearrangement links TRBV2 to TRBJ2-5; 7 nucleotides align to TRBD1. V shed 6 bases, J shed 4 bases, and the junction held 11 bases outside the gene matches. Germline CDR1 and CDR2: SNHLY and FYNNEI. The length of the CDR3 is 15 residues. This CDR3 reads CASRADRASRETQYF. The CDR3 DNA reads as TGTGCCAGCAGGGCCGACAGGGCTTCCAGAGAGACCCAGTACTTC.

The chain joins TRBV11-1 to TRBJ1-1, with D unclear. The CDR3 sequence is 13 residues long. V lost 3 bases, J lost 5 bases, and 10 bases lay in between. CDR1 is SGHAT and CDR2 is FQDESV in the germline V gene (reference sequence). The CDR3 is CASSLSRETEAFF. DNA of the CDR3: TGTGCCAGCAGCTTGTCCAGAGAAACTGAAGCTTTCTTT.

CDR3 residues: CASSRSSYEQYF. In nucleotides, the CDR3 is TGTGCCAGCAGCAGGAGCTCCTACGAGCAGTACTTC. This chain connects TRBV7-2 to TRBJ2-7; D not resolved. Trimming removed 5 bases from V and 0 bases from J, with 5 bases in between. The CDR3 runs to 12 residues. Germline-derived CDR1 and CDR2 are SGHTA and FQGNSA.